A selection of T cell receptor beta chains follows, all from one sample in a study of blood T cell repertoires in COVID-19. Here immunoSEQ multiplex PCR was the method, and the copy in TCRdb shows in-frame clones only, minus some. This table has fewer than 400,000 clones, 80% to 90% appearing once. Input material: PBMCs or T cells enriched from blood (not recorded which). The receptors were gathered from a man between 25 and 39 years old who had recovered from COVID-19. The CDR3 runs from the conserved cysteine through the conserved F or W. Fields, in order: V gene, J gene, CDR3 protein.

V: TRBV7-6; J: TRBJ1-5; CDR3: CASSLAPTGANGQPQHF
V: TRBV2; J: TRBJ1-1; CDR3: CASSRSAEAFF
V: TRBV23-1; J: TRBJ2-7; CDR3: CASSQSSTPGNTYEQYF
V: TRBV28; J: TRBJ1-6; CDR3: CASSSPQGASSPLHF
V: TRBV19; J: TRBJ1-2; CDR3: CASKSDRPNYGYTF
V: TRBV7-6; J: TRBJ2-3; CDR3: CASSLVAGGRTDTQYF
V: TRBV5-1; J: TRBJ2-7; CDR3: CASSLDSPSYEQYF
V: TRBV9; J: TRBJ2-2; CDR3: CASSVDSSPGELFF
V: TRBV3-1/TRBV3-2; J: TRBJ1-1; CDR3: CASSHRQGMNTEAFF
V: TRBV3-1/TRBV3-2; J: TRBJ2-2; CDR3: CASSQGVKGEPWELFF
V: TRBV11-1; J: TRBJ2-5; CDR3: CASSERVAGGETQYF
V: TRBV11-2; J: TRBJ2-2; CDR3: CASSFPGTGSGELFF
V: TRBV3-1/TRBV3-2; J: TRBJ2-3; CDR3: CASSRLAGTDTQYF
V: TRBV7-2; J: TRBJ2-5; CDR3: CASSEGTVETQYF
V: TRBV19; J: TRBJ2-1; CDR3: CASSIGGLAGVEQFF
V: TRBV19; J: TRBJ2-7; CDR3: CASSIDRFPSYEQYF
V: TRBV9; J: TRBJ2-7; CDR3: CASSVEGARQYF
V: TRBV3-1/TRBV3-2; J: TRBJ2-1; CDR3: CASSLGTGGSNEQFF
V: TRBV5-1; J: TRBJ1-1; CDR3: CASSGDRGNTEAFF
V: TRBV15; J: TRBJ1-4; CDR3: CATSSPGQTFEKLFF
V: TRBV6-4; J: TRBJ1-2; CDR3: CASSPGGTAGYTF
V: TRBV18; J: TRBJ1-1; CDR3: CASSPQLDMNTEAFF
V: TRBV3-1/TRBV3-2; J: TRBJ1-2; CDR3: CASSQDWDRLYGYTF
V: TRBV30; J: TRBJ1-5; CDR3: CAWSGGPGGRQPQHF
V: TRBV4-2; J: TRBJ1-4; CDR3: CASSQEAQGSEKLFF
V: TRBV2; J: TRBJ1-6; CDR3: CASNRVTDSPLHF
V: TRBV3-1/TRBV3-2; J: TRBJ2-3; CDR3: CASSRGNSGAQYF
V: TRBV10-1; J: TRBJ2-7; CDR3: CASSGSSESSYEQYF
V: TRBV7-9; J: TRBJ2-7; CDR3: CASSTKAGPPPPEQYF
V: TRBV6-5; J: TRBJ2-7; CDR3: CASNPQGIPYEQYF
V: TRBV18; J: TRBJ1-6; CDR3: CASSLKGQGFNSPLHF
V: TRBV4-2; J: TRBJ1-1; CDR3: CASSQGRETEAFF
V: TRBV5-1; J: TRBJ1-3; CDR3: CASSLGQGGNTIYF
V: TRBV5-4; J: TRBJ2-5; CDR3: CASSPGGGLAGPARETQYF
V: TRBV28; J: TRBJ1-2; CDR3: CASSLPGLDYGYTF
V: TRBV5-1; J: TRBJ1-3; CDR3: CASSLTGVQYGNTIYF
V: TRBV10-3; J: TRBJ1-2; CDR3: CAISGQINYGYTF
V: TRBV2; J: TRBJ1-5; CDR3: CASSEGLTGPYSNQPQHF
V: TRBV6-5; J: TRBJ2-1; CDR3: CASRNRGRDEQFF
V: TRBV4-2; J: TRBJ2-5; CDR3: CASSQERSGETQYF
V: TRBV5-5; J: TRBJ1-6; CDR3: CASSLGGVNSPLHF